These 20 T cell receptor beta chains share one sample of origin, sequenced in a study of T cell responses to AZD1222 COVID-19 vaccine. Here immunoSEQ multiplex PCR was the method, and the copy in TCRdb shows in-frame clones only, minus some. The data show around 190,000 clones, 94% seen once. Sample: peripheral blood, taken 28 days after the second AZD1222 dose. The receptors here all came from an adult who received the AZD1222 COVID-19 vaccine.

The rearrangement links TRBV7-2 to TRBJ1-6; tentative D call: TRBD1 (6 bases). The V gene's germline CDR1 is SGHTA and CDR2 FQGNSA. With 7 bases removed from V and 6 bases from J, the gap between germline ends came to 16 bases. The CDR3 sequence is 15 residues long. The CDR3 DNA is TGTGCCAGCAACCTCGCACAGGGAGTTAATTCACCCCTCCACTTT. This sequence encodes CASNLAQGVNSPLHF.

The genes are TRBV19 and TRBJ1-2; tentative D call: TRBD1 (5 bases). There are 13 residues in the CDR3. Between the trimmed V and J ends, which lost 8 bases and 7 bases, there was a span of 17 bases. Germline lookup yields CDR1 LNHDA and CDR2 SQIVND (reference sequence). The CDR3 protein is CASGLGALSGYTF. The CDR3 nucleotides read TGTGCCAGTGGACTCGGGGCTCTATCTGGCTACACCTTC.

CDR3 in DNA: TGTGCCAGCAGACAGGACAGGGATAATGAAAAACTGTTTTTT. Translated, it gives CASRQDRDNEKLFF. The chain combines TRBV7-6 with TRBJ1-4; 8 bases line up with TRBD1. There are 14 residues in the CDR3. Germline V CDR1 and CDR2: SGHVS, FNYEAQ. With V trimmed by 6 bases and J by 4 bases, 4 bases remained unmatched.

The chain couples TRBV5-1 to TRBJ1-1; D unresolved. CDR1 is SGHRS and CDR2 is YFSETQ in the germline V gene. V was cut by 1 base and J by 2 bases, with 15 bases left in between. The CDR3 has 16 amino acids. The CDR3 loop reads CASSLTKSAPNTEAFF. Here the CDR3 DNA reads TGCGCCAGCAGCTTGACTAAGTCAGCTCCTAACACTGAAGCTTTCTTT.

The chain recombines TRBV18 with TRBJ1-1; D gene uncertain. This CDR3 region has 12 residues. Trimming removed 1 base from V and 10 bases from J, with 10 bases in between. Germline V gene data show CDR1 as KGHSH and CDR2 as LQKENI. The CDR3 DNA is TGTGCCAGCTCACCACTGGGTGGGGTAGCTTTCTTT. It translates to CASSPLGGVAFF.

The J gene is TRBJ1-2, the V gene TRBV28, with 8 positions matching TRBD1. Germline trimming cut 5 bases from V and 5 bases from J; bases unmatched to any gene: 4. The length of the CDR3 is 13 residues. Germline loops: CDR1 MDHEN, CDR2 SYDVKM. CDR3 DNA: TGTGCCAGCAGTCGTGGACAGGGATATGGCTACACCTTC. The encoded protein is CASSRGQGYGYTF.

The chain carries TRBV25-1 and TRBJ2-3; D is uncertain. The CDR3 contains 13 residues. V lost 4 bases and J 1 base, leaving 6 bases between the germline ends. CDR1 and CDR2 from the germline V gene are MGHDK and SYGVNS. The CDR3 region is CASSVTGTDTQYF. CDR3 nucleotide sequence: TGTGCCAGCAGTGTTACCGGCACAGATACGCAGTATTTT.

This rearrangement joins TRBV24-1 to TRBJ2-1; D gene uncertain. Germline V gene data show CDR1 as KGHDR and CDR2 as SFDVKD. The CDR3 runs to 13 residues. Trimming took 2 bases from V and 5 from J, leaving 6 bases between them. The chain's CDR3 is CATSDWTDNEQFF. The CDR3, as DNA: TGTGCCACCAGTGATTGGACGGACAATGAGCAGTTCTTC.

CDR3 sequence (DNA): TGCGCCAGCACCTGGAACCCTAACTATGGCTACACCTTC. This translates into CASTWNPNYGYTF. V gene TRBV5-1 combines with J gene TRBJ1-2, with D uncertain. The germline V gene encodes CDR1 SGHRS and CDR2 YFSETQ. V lost 6 bases, J lost 0 bases, and 9 bases lay in between. This CDR3 region has 13 residues. Supplemented by reference TRBV5-1 and TRBJ1-2, the full variable domain reads KAGVTQTPRYLIKTRGQQVTLSCSPISGHRSVSWYQQTPGQGLQFLFEYFSETQRNKGNFPGRFSGRQFSNSRSEMNVSTLELGDSALYLCASTWNPNYGYTFGSGTRLTVV.

The rearrangement links TRBV21-1 to TRBJ2-1; TRBD2, the table's D call, was not compared with the DNA. TRBV21-1 is a pseudogene. The CDR3 extends over 16 amino acids. CDR3 coding DNA: TGTGCCAGCAGCAAAGGTAACGGGAGGGCCCTCAATGAGCAGTTCTTC. This encodes CASSKGNGRALNEQFF.

DNA for the CDR3: TGTGCCAGCAAGAAACGTGTGGCGGATCAGCCCCAGCATTTT. Its translation is CASKKRVADQPQHF. The rearrangement links TRBV6-6 to TRBJ1-5; D gene ambiguous. CDR1 is MNHNY and CDR2 is SVGAGI in the germline V gene (reference sequence). The CDR3 runs to 14 residues. V lost 7 bases, J lost 5 bases, and 15 bases lay in between.

This chain uses TRBV20-1 with TRBJ2-3, with TRBD1 as a possible D gene (5 bases). Germline loops: CDR1 DFQATT, CDR2 SNEGSKA (reference sequence). CDR3 size: 13 residues. Trimming cost V 3 bases and J 0 bases, with 7 bases left between them. The CDR3, as DNA: TGCAGTGCTAGTACAGGCAGCACAGATACGCAGTATTTT. As protein: CSASTGSTDTQYF.

The V gene is TRBV2, the J gene TRBJ1-2, with D unresolved. V was cut by 9 bases and J by 3 bases, with 11 bases left in between. CDR3 length: 12 amino acids. Germline-derived CDR1 and CDR2 are SNHLY and FYNNEI. The CDR3 DNA reads as TGTGCCAGAGATACTAGGGACTATGGCTACACCTTC. This encodes CARDTRDYGYTF.

The chain's CDR3 is CASSLSSTYTF. Here the CDR3 DNA reads TGTGCCAGCAGCTTAAGCTCCACCTACACCTTC. V and J are TRBV11-3 and TRBJ1-2; no firm D call. V shed 2 bases and J shed 10 bases, with 8 bases lying between them. The CDR3 has 11 amino acids. From germline, CDR1 is SGHNT and CDR2 YENEEA. Complete variable domain (other parts from reference TRBV11-3 and TRBJ1-2): EAGVVQSPRYKIIEKKQPVAFWCNPISGHNTLYWYLQNLGQGPELLIRYENEEAVDDSQLPKDRFSAERLKGVDSTLKIQPAELGDSAVYLCASSLSSTYTFGSGTRLTVV.

The V and J genes are TRBV27 and TRBJ1-2, with D tentatively TRBD1 (6 bases). The CDR3 loop spans 12 amino acids. V was shortened by 3 bases and J by 8 bases, with 10 bases between the two germline ends. Germline V gives CDR1 MNHEY, CDR2 SMNVEV (reference sequence). The CDR3 DNA is TGTGCCAGCAGTTTTACAGGGACAGGCTACACCTTC. It is translated as CASSFTGTGYTF.

The chain carries TRBV23-1 and TRBJ1-4; D not resolved. TRBV23-1 is sorted into the ORF group, with uncertain function. The CDR3 loop spans 15 amino acids. Trimming removed 4 bases at V and 7 bases at J, with 16 bases between. CDR3 sequence (DNA): TGCGCCAGCAGTCCCTTGCTCTCCGATAGTGAAAAACTGTTTTTT. Translated: CASSPLLSDSEKLFF.

The rearrangement links TRBV29-1 to TRBJ1-1; D unclear. The CDR3 is 14 amino acids. Looked up from germline, CDR1 is SQVTM and CDR2 is ANQGSEA. Trimming removed 3 bases from V and 1 base from J, with 12 bases in between. CDR3 nucleotide sequence: TGCAGCGTTGAGATCCCATTGCGGAACACTGAAGCTTTCTTT. Amino acids: CSVEIPLRNTEAFF.

This clone was seen just once. The V gene is TRBV6-5, the J gene TRBJ1-1; D is unclear. With 10 bases removed from V and 1 base from J, the gap between germline ends came to 16 bases. Germline-derived CDR1 and CDR2 are MNHEY and SVGAGI. This CDR3 region has 14 residues. CDR3 amino acids: CATYPPEKNTEAFF. The CDR3 nucleotides are TGTGCCACCTACCCCCCAGAGAAGAACACTGAAGCTTTCTTT.

The V and J genes are TRBV9 and TRBJ2-3; D is possibly TRBD1 or TRBD2 (5 bases each). The CDR3 is 15 residues long. The germline V gene encodes CDR1 SGDLS and CDR2 YYNGEE. Trimming stripped 0 bases from V and 1 base from J, with 9 bases between. CDR3 amino acids: CASSVGGSGTDTQYF. Here the CDR3 DNA reads TGTGCCAGCAGCGTAGGGGGGAGCGGCACAGATACGCAGTATTTT. Based on the CDR3 plus reference TRBV9 and TRBJ2-3, the full variable domain is DSGVTQTPKHLITATGQRVTLRCSPRSGDLSVYWYQQSLDQGLQFLIQYYNGEERAKGNILERFSAQQFPDLHSELNLSSLELGDSALYFCASSVGGSGTDTQYFGPGTRLTVL.

The gene calls are TRBV6-2 or TRBV6-3 and TRBJ1-1, with TRBD1 matching 7 bases. Germline V CDR1 and CDR2: MNHEY, SVGEGT. CDR3 size: 13 residues. Trimming removed 6 bases from V and 7 bases from J; junction bases left unmatched: 8. CDR3 region: CASSTFWDSEAFF. CDR3 coding DNA: TGTGCCAGCAGCACCTTTTGGGACAGTGAAGCTTTCTTT.